The present T cell receptor (beta chain) was sequenced within a study of shared clonotypes between healthy human individuals. Study-wide findings and caveats: On the whole, naive subsets had larger estimated richness than memory subsets had. Apart from blood, nothing was sampled; tissue repertoires likely differ.

On this clone: Its antigen is unknown.

Per the study methods: In the immunoSEQ data, sequences were junction-only and lacked quality scores, so filtering differed. Using immunoSEQ multiplex PCR, the repertoire was profiled, and TCRdb retains in-frame clones only, with some absent. V and J calls and clone size are as listed in that table; D and trimming were resolved from the DNA. The table lists over 2 million clones, approximately 94% of them singletons, with about 1.1% in the top ten. From germline, CDR1 is SNHLY and CDR2 FYNNEI. Deletions cut 7 bases from V and 7 bases from J, with 16 bases between. The CDR3 length is 13 residues. CD45RO-negative cells were positively selected for CCR7, leaving out terminally differentiated effector memory CD45RA+ cells.

The source is a man younger than 35 in good health. The chain uses TRBV2 and TRBJ1-1; a weak D match, TRBD1 (6 bases). The sequencing sample was made of naive CD8+ T cells sorted from blood. CDR3 sequence: CASIWGLPNEAFF. Written as DNA, the CDR3 is TGTGCCAGCATTTGGGGGCTCCCCAATGAAGCTTTCTTT.